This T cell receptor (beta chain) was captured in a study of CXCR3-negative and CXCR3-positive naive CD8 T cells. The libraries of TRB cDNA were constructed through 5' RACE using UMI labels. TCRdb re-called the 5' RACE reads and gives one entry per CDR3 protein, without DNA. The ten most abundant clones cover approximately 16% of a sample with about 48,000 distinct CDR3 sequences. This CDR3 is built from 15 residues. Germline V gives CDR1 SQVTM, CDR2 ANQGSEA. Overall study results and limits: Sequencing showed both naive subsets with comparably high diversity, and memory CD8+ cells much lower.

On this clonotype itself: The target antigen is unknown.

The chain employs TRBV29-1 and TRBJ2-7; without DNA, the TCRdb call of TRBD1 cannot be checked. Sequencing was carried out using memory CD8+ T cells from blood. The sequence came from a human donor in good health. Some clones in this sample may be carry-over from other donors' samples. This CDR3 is CSVEGDPGGGYEQYF.